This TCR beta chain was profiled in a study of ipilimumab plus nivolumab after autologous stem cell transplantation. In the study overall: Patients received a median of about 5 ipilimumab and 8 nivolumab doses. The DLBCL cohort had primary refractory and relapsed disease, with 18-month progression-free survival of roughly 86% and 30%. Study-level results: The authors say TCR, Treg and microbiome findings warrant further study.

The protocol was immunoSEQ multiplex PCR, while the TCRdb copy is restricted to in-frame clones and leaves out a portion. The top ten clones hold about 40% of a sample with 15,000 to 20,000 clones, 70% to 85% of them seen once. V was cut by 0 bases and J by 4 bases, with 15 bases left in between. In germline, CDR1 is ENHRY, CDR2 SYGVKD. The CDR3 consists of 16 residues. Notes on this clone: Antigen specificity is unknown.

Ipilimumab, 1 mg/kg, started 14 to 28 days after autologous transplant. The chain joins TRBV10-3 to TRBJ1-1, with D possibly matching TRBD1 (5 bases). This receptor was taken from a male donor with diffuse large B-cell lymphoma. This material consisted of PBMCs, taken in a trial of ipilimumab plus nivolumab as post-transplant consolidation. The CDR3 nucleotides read TGTGCCATCAGTGAGTCCCAGGGAGTCGGTTTCACTGAAGCTTTCTTT. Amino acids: CAISESQGVGFTEAFF.